This T cell receptor (beta chain) was observed in a study of blood T cell repertoires in COVID-19. Study context: Both acute and convalescent COVID-19 samples were obtained from the United States, Italy and Spain. In each case, the material was cDNA or gDNA derived from T cells, B-cell-depleted T cells, or PBMCs.

Per the authors' pipeline: Reference gene primer amplification yielded estimated nucleated cell counts. Here immunoSEQ multiplex PCR was the method, and the copy in TCRdb shows in-frame clones only, minus some. That table is the source of V, J and clone size, and D and trimming were worked out from the DNA. Of some 170,000 clones in the sample, roughly 89% were seen once. Germline CDR1 reads SQVTM; CDR2 reads ANQGSEA. This CDR3 region has 13 residues. V was pared by 2 bases and J by 7 bases, with 6 bases of the junction left unmatched. The source of this sequence is a woman in her forties or fifties with acute or convalescent COVID-19. This sequence joins TRBV29-1 and TRBJ1-2, with 8 bases lining up with TRBD1. Specimen: peripheral blood. CDR3 residues: CSVEPTGVFGYTF. The CDR3 nucleotides read TGCAGCGTTGAACCGACAGGGGTCTTTGGCTACACCTTC.